The clone carrying this TCR beta chain occurred a few times. Its antigen is not identified. The sample is drawn from a study of T-cell memory formation after mild COVID-19. The overall study: Among the donors, TCR clusters were largely specific to each donor.

Study-level findings and limits: That cross-reactive memory joined was suggested by some responding clones appearing in pre-infection memory. CD4/CD8 balance characterized clones contracting day 15 to 85, and CD4+ skew characterized later expanders.

V gave up 0 bases and J gave up 2 bases; unmatched junction bases: 4. CDR3 size: 16 residues. Per the germline V gene, CDR1 is SGHRS and CDR2 is YFSETQ. TCRdb used MiXCR to reprocess the 5' RACE reads, holding one entry per CDR3 protein. The sample lists around 200,000 distinct CDR3 sequences, roughly 20% occurring once. The V call is TRBV5-1, the J call TRBJ2-5; TRBD2 agrees at 10 bases. Sequenced: PBMCs or a T cell subset sorted from them (not recorded which). The receptor was derived from a man in his late teens or twenties who had mild COVID-19 (a few samples of this study predate the infection). Cell type and time point are not known. The CDR3 DNA sequence: TGCGCCAGCAGCTTGGAGGTTAGCGGGGGGCAAGAGACCCAGTACTTC. Protein: CASSLEVSGGQETQYF.